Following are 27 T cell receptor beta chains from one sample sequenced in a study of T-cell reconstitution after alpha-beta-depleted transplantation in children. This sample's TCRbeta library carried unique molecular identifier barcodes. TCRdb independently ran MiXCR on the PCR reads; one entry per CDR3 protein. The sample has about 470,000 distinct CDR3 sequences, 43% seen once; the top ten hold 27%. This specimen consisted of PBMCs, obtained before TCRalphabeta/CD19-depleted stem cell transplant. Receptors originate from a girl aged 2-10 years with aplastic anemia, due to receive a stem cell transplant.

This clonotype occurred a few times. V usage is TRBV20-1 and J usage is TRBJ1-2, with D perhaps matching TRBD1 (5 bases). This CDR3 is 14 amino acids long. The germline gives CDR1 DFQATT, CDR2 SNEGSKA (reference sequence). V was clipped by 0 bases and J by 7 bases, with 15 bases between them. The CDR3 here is CSARDHWGAGGYTF. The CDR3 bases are TGCAGTGCTAGAGATCACTGGGGCGCCGGTGGCTACACCTTC.

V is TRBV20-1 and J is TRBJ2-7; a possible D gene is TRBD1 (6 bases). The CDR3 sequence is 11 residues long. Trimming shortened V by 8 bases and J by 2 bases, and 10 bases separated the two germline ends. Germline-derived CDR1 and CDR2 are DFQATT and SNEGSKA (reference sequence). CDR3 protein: CSRGDTYEQYF. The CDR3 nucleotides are TGCAGTAGAGGGGACACCTACGAGCAGTACTTC.

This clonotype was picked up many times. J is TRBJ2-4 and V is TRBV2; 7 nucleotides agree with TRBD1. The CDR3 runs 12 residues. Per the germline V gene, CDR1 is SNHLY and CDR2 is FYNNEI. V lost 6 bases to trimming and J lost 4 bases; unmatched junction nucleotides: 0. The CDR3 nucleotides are TGTGCCAGCAGGGGACAGAAAAACATTCAGTACTTC. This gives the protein CASRGQKNIQYF.

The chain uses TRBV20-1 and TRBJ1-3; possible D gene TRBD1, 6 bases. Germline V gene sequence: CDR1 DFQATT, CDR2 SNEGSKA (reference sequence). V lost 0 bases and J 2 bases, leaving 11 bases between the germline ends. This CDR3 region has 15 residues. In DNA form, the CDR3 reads TGCAGTGCTAGAGATTGGGGGGCTACTGGAAACACCATATATTTT. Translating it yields CSARDWGATGNTIYF.

In DNA, the CDR3 is TGTGCCAGCACCCAGAGTTGGGCAGGAGAAAATGAAAAACTGTTTTTT. It specifies CASTQSWAGENEKLFF. The rearrangement joins TRBV7-2 to TRBJ1-4; D remains ambiguous. V was trimmed by 7 bases and J by 5 bases, leaving 20 bases between them. CDR3 length: 16 residues. Germline V gene lookup returns CDR1 SGHTA and CDR2 FQGNSA.

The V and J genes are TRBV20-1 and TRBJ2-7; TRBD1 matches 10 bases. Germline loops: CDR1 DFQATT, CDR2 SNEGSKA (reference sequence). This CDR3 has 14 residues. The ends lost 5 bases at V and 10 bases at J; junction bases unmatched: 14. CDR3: CSAGQGEILRRQYF. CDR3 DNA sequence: TGCAGTGCTGGACAGGGGGAGATACTACGACGTCAGTACTTC.

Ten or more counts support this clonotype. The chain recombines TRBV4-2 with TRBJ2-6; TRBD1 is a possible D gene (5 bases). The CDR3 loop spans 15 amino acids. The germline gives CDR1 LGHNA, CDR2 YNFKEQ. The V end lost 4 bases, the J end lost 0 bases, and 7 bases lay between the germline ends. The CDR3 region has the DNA TGTGCCAGCAGCCCAGGGCCCTCTGGGGCCAACGTCCTGACTTTC. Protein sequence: CASSPGPSGANVLTF.

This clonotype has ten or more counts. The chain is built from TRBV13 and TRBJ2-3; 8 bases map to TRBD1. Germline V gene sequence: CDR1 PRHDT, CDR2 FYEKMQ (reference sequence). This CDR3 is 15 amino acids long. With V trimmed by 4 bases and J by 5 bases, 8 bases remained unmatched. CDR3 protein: CASSSARGLKDTQYF. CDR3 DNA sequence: TGTGCCAGCAGCTCCGCCAGGGGGCTTAAAGATACGCAGTATTTT.

CDR3 in amino acids: CASNLGLAGVETQYF. DNA of the CDR3: TGTGCCAGCAACCTGGGACTAGCGGGAGTAGAGACCCAGTACTTC. The chain couples TRBV5-4 to TRBJ2-5, with TRBD2 identical over 14 bases. V lost 6 bases to trimming and J lost 4 bases; unmatched junction nucleotides: 5. The CDR3 is 15 amino acids. Germline assignment: CDR1 SGHNT and CDR2 YYREEE (reference sequence).

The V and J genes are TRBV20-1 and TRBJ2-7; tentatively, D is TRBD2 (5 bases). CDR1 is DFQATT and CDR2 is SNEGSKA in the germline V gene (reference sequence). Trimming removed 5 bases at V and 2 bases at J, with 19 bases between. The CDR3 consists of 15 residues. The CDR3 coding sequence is TGCAGTGCTGAAGAAGGGAGACCAGGAGCCTACGAGCAGTACTTC. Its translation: CSAEEGRPGAYEQYF.

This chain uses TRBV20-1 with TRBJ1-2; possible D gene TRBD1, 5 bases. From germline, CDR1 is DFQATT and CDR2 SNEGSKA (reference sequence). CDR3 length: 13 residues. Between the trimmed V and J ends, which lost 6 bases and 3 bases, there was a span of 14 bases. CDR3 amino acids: CSAQDSEDYGYTF. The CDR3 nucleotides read TGCAGTGCCCAAGACAGCGAGGACTATGGCTACACCTTC.

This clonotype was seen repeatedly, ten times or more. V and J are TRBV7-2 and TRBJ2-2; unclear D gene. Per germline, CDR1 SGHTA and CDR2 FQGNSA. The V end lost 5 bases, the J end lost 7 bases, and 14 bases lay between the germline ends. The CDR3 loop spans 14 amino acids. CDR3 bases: TGTGCCAGCAGCCTTGGCCCCTCGAGCGGGGAGCTGTTTTTT. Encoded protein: CASSLGPSSGELFF.

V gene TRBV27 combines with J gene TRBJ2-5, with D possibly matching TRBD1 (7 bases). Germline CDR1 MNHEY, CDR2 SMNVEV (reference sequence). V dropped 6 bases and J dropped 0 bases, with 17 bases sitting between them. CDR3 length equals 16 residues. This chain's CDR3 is CASRRRQGLHQETQYF. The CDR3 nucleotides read TGTGCCAGCAGAAGACGACAGGGACTCCACCAAGAGACCCAGTACTTC.

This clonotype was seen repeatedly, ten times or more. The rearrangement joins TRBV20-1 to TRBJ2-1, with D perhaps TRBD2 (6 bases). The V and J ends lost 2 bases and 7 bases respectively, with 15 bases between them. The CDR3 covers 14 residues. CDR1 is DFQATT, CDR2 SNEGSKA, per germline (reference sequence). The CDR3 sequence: CSARYTGDRNEQFF. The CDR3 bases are TGCAGTGCTAGATACACGGGAGACCGGAATGAGCAGTTCTTC.

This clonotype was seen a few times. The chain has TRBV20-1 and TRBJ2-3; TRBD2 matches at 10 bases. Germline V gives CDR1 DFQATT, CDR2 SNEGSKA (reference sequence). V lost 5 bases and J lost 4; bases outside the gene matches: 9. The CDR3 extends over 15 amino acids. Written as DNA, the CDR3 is TGCAGTGCTGAGGGACTAGCGCATCAGGCAGATACGCAGTATTTT. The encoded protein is CSAEGLAHQADTQYF.

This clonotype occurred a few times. Here the CDR3 DNA reads TGTGCCAGCACTGGACAGGGGAGGCTCTCTGGAAACACCATATATTTT. It yields the protein CASTGQGRLSGNTIYF. The chain combines TRBV28 with TRBJ1-3; TRBD1 matches 9 bases. CDR1 and CDR2 from the germline V gene are MDHEN and SYDVKM. This CDR3 contains 16 residues. V gave up 7 bases and J gave up 0 bases; unmatched junction bases: 7.

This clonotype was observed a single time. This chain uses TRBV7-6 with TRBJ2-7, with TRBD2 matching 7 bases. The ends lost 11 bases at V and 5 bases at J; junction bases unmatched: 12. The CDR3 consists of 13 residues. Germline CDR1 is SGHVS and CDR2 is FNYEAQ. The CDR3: CAVGDYRNNEQYF. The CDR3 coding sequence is TGTGCCGTAGGGGACTACCGAAACAACGAGCAGTACTTC.

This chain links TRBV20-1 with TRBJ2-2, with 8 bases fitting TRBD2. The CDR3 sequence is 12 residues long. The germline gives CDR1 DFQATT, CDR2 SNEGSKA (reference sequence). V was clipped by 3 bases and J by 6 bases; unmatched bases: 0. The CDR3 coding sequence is TGCAGTGCTAGCGGGGGGGCCGGGGAGCTGTTTTTT. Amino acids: CSASGGAGELFF.

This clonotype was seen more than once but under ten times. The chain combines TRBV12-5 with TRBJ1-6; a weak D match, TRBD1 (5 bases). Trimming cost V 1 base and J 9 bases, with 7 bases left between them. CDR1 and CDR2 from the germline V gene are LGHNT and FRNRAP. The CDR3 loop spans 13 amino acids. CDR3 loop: CASGLEGRSPLHF. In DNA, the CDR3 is TGTGCTAGTGGTTTGGAGGGGCGTTCACCCCTCCACTTT.

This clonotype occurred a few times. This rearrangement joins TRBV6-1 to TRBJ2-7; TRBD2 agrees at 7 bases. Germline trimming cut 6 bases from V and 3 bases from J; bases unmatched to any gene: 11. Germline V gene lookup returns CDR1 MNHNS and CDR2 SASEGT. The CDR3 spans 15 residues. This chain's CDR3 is CASSPAGSLYYEQYF. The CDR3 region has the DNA TGTGCCAGCAGCCCAGCGGGGAGCCTTTACTACGAGCAGTACTTC.

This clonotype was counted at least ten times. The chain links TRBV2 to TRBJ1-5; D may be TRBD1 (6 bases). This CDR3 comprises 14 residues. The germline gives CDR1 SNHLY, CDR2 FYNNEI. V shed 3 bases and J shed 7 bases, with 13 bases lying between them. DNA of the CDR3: TGTGCCAGCAGTGAGGGCAGGGGACAACAGCCCCAGCATTTT. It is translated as CASSEGRGQQPQHF.

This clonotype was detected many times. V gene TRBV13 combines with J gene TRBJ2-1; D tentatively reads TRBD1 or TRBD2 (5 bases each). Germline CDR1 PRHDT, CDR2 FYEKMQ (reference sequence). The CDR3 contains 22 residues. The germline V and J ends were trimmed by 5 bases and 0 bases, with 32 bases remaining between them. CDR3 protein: CASSPNPLVGDKISGSYNEQFF. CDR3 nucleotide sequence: TGTGCCAGCAGCCCCAACCCTTTGGTGGGGGATAAGATATCCGGCTCCTACAATGAGCAGTTCTTC. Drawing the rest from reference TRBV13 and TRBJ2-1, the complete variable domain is AAGVIQSPRHLIKEKRETATLKCYPIPRHDTVYWYQQGPGQDPQFLISFYEKMQSDKGSIPDRFSAQQFSDYHSELNMSSLELGDSALYFCASSPNPLVGDKISGSYNEQFFGPGTRLTVL.

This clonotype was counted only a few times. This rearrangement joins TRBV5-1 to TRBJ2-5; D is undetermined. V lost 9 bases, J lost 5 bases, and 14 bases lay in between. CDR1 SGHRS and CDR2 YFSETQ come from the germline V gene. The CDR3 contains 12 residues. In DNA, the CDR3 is TGCGCCACCAAGGGCGAGGCGGAGACCCAGTACTTC. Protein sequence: CATKGEAETQYF.

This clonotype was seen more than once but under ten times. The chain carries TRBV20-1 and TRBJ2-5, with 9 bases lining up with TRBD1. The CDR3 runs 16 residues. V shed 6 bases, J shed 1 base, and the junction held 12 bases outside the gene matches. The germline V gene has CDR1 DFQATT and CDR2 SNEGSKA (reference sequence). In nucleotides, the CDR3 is TGCAGTGCGAGCCCCCGGGACAGGGAGCTCCAAGAGACCCAGTACTTC. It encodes CSASPRDRELQETQYF.

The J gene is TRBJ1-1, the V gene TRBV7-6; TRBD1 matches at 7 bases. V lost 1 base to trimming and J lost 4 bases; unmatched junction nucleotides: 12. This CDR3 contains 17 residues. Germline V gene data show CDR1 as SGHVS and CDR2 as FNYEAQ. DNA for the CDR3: TGTGCCAGCAGCTTAGGGAGGCCAGACAGGGTGGCCACTGAAGCTTTCTTT. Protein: CASSLGRPDRVATEAFF.

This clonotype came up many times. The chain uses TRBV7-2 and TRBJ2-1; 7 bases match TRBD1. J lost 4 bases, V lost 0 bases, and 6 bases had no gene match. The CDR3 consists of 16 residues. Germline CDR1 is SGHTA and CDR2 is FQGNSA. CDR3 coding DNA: TGTGCCAGCAGCTTAGCGTATTCGACAGGGTACAATGAGCAGTTCTTC. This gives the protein CASSLAYSTGYNEQFF.

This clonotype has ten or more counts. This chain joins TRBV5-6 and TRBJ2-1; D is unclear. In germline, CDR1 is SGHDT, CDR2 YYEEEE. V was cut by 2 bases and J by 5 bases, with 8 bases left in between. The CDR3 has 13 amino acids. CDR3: CASSLWSNNEQFF. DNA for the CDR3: TGTGCCAGCAGCTTATGGTCCAACAATGAGCAGTTCTTC.